This T cell receptor (beta chain) was observed in a study of PD-1 blockade in classical Hodgkin lymphoma. Turning to the study itself: Patients were treated with nivolumab at 3 mg/kg, and this was given intravenously every 2 weeks.

Each patient relapsed following autologous stem cell transplantation, and prior brentuximab vedotin exposure differed. The CDR3 contains 14 residues. In germline, CDR1 is LNHDA, CDR2 SQIVND (reference sequence). Trimming shortened V by 5 bases and J by 4 bases, and 12 bases separated the two germline ends. Data came from immunoSEQ multiplex PCR; TCRdb stores just in-frame clones and leaves some out. Here the sample spans 25,000 to 30,000 clones, approximately 81% being singletons. The genes are TRBV19 and TRBJ2-1; D is ambiguous. The sequencing used peripheral blood mononuclear cells (PBMCs), collected before the second cycle of nivolumab. This clonotype originated in a human donor with classical Hodgkin lymphoma. In DNA, the CDR3 is TGTGCCAGTAGTCCCGGAACTAAATACAATGAGCAGTTCTTC. This codes for CASSPGTKYNEQFF. The whole variable domain, remainder taken from reference TRBV19 and TRBJ2-1, is DGGITQSPKYLFRKEGQNVTLSCEQNLNHDAMYWYRQDPGQGLRLIYYSQIVNDFQKGDIAEGYSVSREKKESFPLTVTSAQKNPTAFYLCASSPGTKYNEQFFGPGTRLTVL.